Sequencing of this T cell receptor beta chain was carried out in a study of OX40 agonist ivuxolimab in advanced cancers. About the study: As their treatment, patients were administered ivuxolimab, an agonistic anti-OX40 (CD134) antibody. Whole-study findings and limits: The study found that CD8+ T cells averaged more expanded clones than CD4+. Antigen targets of the expanded peripheral T cells went undetermined.

This clone was seen just once. Antigen unknown. The CDR3 totals 15 residues. Trimming shortened V by 6 bases and J by 5 bases, and 17 bases separated the two germline ends. Per the germline V gene, CDR1 is MDHEN and CDR2 is SYDVKM. The assay was immunoSEQ multiplex PCR, and TCRdb's table has in-frame clones only and misses some. The sample contains 52,000 or so clones, roughly 80% of which appear only once. This TCR was recovered from an adult with an advanced solid tumor such as melanoma, head and neck, liver or kidney cancer. This material consisted of CD4+ or CD8+ T cells sorted from blood, taken in a trial of the OX40 agonist ivuxolimab. The chain links TRBV28 to TRBJ1-5; D possibly corresponds to TRBD1 (6 bases). This CDR3 is CASSRGGGGDQPQHF. The CDR3 DNA follows: TGTGCCAGCAGCCGCGGGGGAGGGGGTGATCAGCCCCAGCATTTT.